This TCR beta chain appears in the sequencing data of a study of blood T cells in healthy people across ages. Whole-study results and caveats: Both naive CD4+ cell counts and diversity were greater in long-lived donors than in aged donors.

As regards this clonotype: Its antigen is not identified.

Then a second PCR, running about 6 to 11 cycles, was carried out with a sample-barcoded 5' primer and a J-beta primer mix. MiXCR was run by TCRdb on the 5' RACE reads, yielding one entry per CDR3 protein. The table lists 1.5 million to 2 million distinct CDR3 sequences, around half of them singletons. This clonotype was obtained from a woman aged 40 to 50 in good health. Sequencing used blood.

CDR3 coding DNA: TGTGCCAGCAGTTACTTTGATAGGGGGCATGATACGCAGTATTTT. This translates into CASSYFDRGHDTQYF. The V call is TRBV6-2 or TRBV6-3, the J call TRBJ2-3; 7 bases agree with TRBD1. Unmatched junction bases numbered 7, after V lost 1 base and J lost 6 bases. Per the germline V gene, CDR1 is MNHEY and CDR2 is SVGEGT. The CDR3 runs to 15 residues.